This entry is about one T cell receptor (beta chain). What it recognizes is unknown. Method: immunoSEQ multiplex PCR; TCRdb's copy keeps in-frame clones and lacks some. The sample carries roughly 19,000 clones, roughly 80% recorded once. This entry comes from a study of PD-1 blockade in classical Hodgkin lymphoma. Study context: A 3 mg/kg intravenous dose of nivolumab was received by patients every 2 weeks. Study-wide points: Newly diagnosed patients were said to have less baseline TCR diversity than healthy donors did. Complete responders matched newly diagnosed patients in baseline diversity. There was a significant rise in CD4+ TCR diversity by C4D1, with no such rise for CD8+.

Every single patient, without exception, relapsed after autologous stem cell transplantation, and brentuximab vedotin exposure varied. The length of the CDR3 is 14 residues. Trimming shortened V by 4 bases and J by 2 bases, and 11 bases separated the two germline ends. Germline-derived CDR1 and CDR2 are MDHEN and SYDVKM. The chain links TRBV28 to TRBJ1-2; D remains ambiguous. Sequencing used peripheral blood mononuclear cells (PBMCs), obtained at baseline. The receptor comes from a human donor with classical Hodgkin lymphoma. CDR3 in amino acids: CASSSSSVNYGYTF. As DNA, the CDR3 is TGTGCCAGCAGTTCCTCGTCGGTCAACTATGGCTACACCTTC.